Below are 20 T cell receptor beta chains sequenced from a single sample in a study of CD4 and CD8 cells across lung adenocarcinoma regions. TCRdb processed the PCR reads anew with MiXCR; each CDR3 protein has one entry. This repertoire shows about 11,000 distinct CDR3 sequences, 53% found once; its top ten account for 33%. Sequenced material: CD8+ T cells from the center of a lung tumor. The receptors originated from a female donor with lung adenocarcinoma. The CD4 and CD8 labels of this study may be unreliable.

The chain employs TRBV6-1 and TRBJ2-3; D is undetermined. Gene TRBJ2-7 matches the end of the DNA better, so the J call may be wrong. The CDR3 is 11 residues long. Germline CDR1 is MNHNS and CDR2 is SASEGT. The CDR3 loop is CASPPVETQYF. The CDR3 region has the DNA TGTGCCAGCCCCCCGGTAGAGACGCAGTACTTC.

Many counts were recorded for this clonotype. The gene calls are TRBV10-1 and TRBJ1-4, with 8 bases lining up with TRBD1. Germline V gene sequence: CDR1 WNHNN, CDR2 SYGVQD (reference sequence). V was clipped by 3 bases and J by 5 bases; unmatched bases: 5. The CDR3 spans 15 residues. The CDR3 DNA follows: TGCGCCAGCAGTGACTCCAGGACAGGGAATGAAAAACTGTTTTTT. It codes for CASSDSRTGNEKLFF.

The chain is built from TRBV6-1 and TRBJ2-2; possibly TRBD1 for D (5 bases). CDR3 length equals 16 residues. The ends were cut back, 5 bases at V and 4 bases at J, with 17 bases in the middle. Germline V CDR1 and CDR2: MNHNS, SASEGT. CDR3 in amino acids: CASSQRAGHLTGELFF. The CDR3 DNA is TGTGCCAGCAGTCAACGAGCCGGACACCTCACCGGGGAGCTGTTTTTT.

About this clonotype: Sequence at one end of the junction differs from germline and may be a read error. The chain employs TRBV6-1 and TRBJ2-3; 8 bases line up with TRBD2. The V gene's germline CDR1 is MNHNS and CDR2 SASEGT. The CDR3 runs 15 residues. CDR3 nucleotide sequence: TGTGGCAGCAGTCCGGGGGGGTGGGCCAAAAATACGCAGTATTTC. It specifies CGSSPGGWAKNTQYF.

Points on this clonotype: The junction and the germline gene differ at one end; a read error may be behind it. The chain uses TRBV6-5 and TRBJ2-4; weak D call: TRBD2 (6 bases). The CDR3 totals 15 residues. Germline lookup yields CDR1 MNHEY and CDR2 SVGAGI. The CDR3 sequence: CASSHRGGAKNIQYF. CDR3 sequence (DNA): TGTGCCAGCAGTCACCGGGGCGGGGCCAAAAACATCCAGTACTTC.

The chain has TRBV10-1 and TRBJ1-1; the D gene is possibly TRBD1 (6 bases). Germline lookup yields CDR1 WNHNN and CDR2 SYGVQD (reference sequence). The CDR3 has 15 amino acids. Trimming took off 4 bases at V and 8 bases at J, with 20 bases between the two ends. The CDR3, as DNA: TGCGCCAGCAGTGCTTCGGGCGGGGGCTTCAGAGAAGCTTTCTTT. This gives the protein CASSASGGGFREAFF.

The rearrangement links TRBV29-1 to TRBJ2-1; 7 bases line up with TRBD1. The J call is in doubt because the DNA end fits TRBJ2-5 better. The CDR3 is 13 residues long. Germline loops: CDR1 SQVTM, CDR2 ANQGSEA. The CDR3 loop reads CSAAGTALRTQYF. Written as DNA, the CDR3 is TGCAGCGCCGCCGGGACAGCGCTCAGGACCCAGTACTTC.

V gene TRBV6-5 combines with J gene TRBJ2-3; D gene ambiguous. CDR1 and CDR2 from the germline V gene are MNHEY and SVGAGI. V lost 0 bases, J lost 1 base, and 8 bases lay in between. The CDR3 extends over 15 amino acids. The CDR3 nucleotides are TGTGCCAGCAGTTACTCCAGTCGCGGCACAGATACGCAGTATTTT. Translated, it gives CASSYSSRGTDTQYF.

V is TRBV6-5 and J is TRBJ2-5; D gene unclear. CDR1 and CDR2 from the germline V gene are MNHEY and SVGAGI. CDR3 length: 13 amino acids. V dropped 0 bases and J dropped 4 bases, with 6 bases sitting between them. CDR3 amino acids: CASSYSEAETQYF. The CDR3 bases are TGTGCCAGCAGTTACTCTGAAGCAGAGACCCAGTACTTC.

About this clonotype: Its ends do not fully match the called genes, so a read error is possible. The V call is TRBV11-1, the J call TRBJ2-3, with TRBD1 matching over 7 bases. The V gene's germline CDR1 is SGHAT and CDR2 FQDESV (reference sequence). The CDR3 consists of 15 residues. The CDR3 protein is CASSPGTAYTETLYF. The CDR3 DNA follows: TGTGCCAGCAGCCCCGGGACAGCTTACACAGAGACGCTGTATTTT.

V gene TRBV7-2 combines with J gene TRBJ2-7, with 10 bases matching TRBD2. CDR1 and CDR2 from the germline V gene are SGHTA and FQGNSA. V lost 6 bases and J lost 1; bases outside the gene matches: 3. This CDR3 comprises 14 residues. CDR3 nucleotide sequence: TGTGCCAGCAGACCTAGCGGGGGATCCTACGAGCAGTACTTC. Encoded protein: CASRPSGGSYEQYF.

The rearrangement uses TRBV6-1 and TRBJ2-4; D uncertain. The CDR3 has 15 amino acids. The V gene lost 2 bases and the J gene lost 3 bases, with 11 bases spanning the gap. CDR1 and CDR2 (germline): MNHNS, SASEGT. CDR3 nucleotides: TGTGCCAGCAGTGAAAGAGAGGTAGTCAAAAACATTCAGTACTTC. Amino acid sequence: CASSEREVVKNIQYF.

The chain has TRBV4-1 and TRBJ1-2; D ambiguous. Germline V gene lookup returns CDR1 MGHRA and CDR2 YSYEKL. Trimming pared 3 bases from V and 4 bases from J, leaving 6 bases between. This CDR3 region has 12 residues. DNA of the CDR3: TGCGCCAGCAGCCAGCGGGGCTATGGCTACACCTTC. Amino acid sequence: CASSQRGYGYTF.

The chain carries TRBV15 and TRBJ2-7; 8 bases line up with TRBD1. The junction had 4 bases not matched to a gene; V was cut back by 0 bases and J by 6 bases. The CDR3 extends over 14 amino acids. Germline assignment: CDR1 LNHNV and CDR2 YYDKDF (reference sequence). In DNA, the CDR3 is TGTGCCACCAGCAGAGATGGCAGGGGGCGCGAGCAGTACTTC. It is translated as CATSRDGRGREQYF.

Points on this clonotype: A read error is possible here, since a much larger clone lies one base away. V gene TRBV10-1 combines with J gene TRBJ1-5, with no clear D. Germline lookup yields CDR1 WNHNN and CDR2 SYGVQD (reference sequence). This CDR3 has 14 residues. The CDR3 sequence: CASSDRLLNQPHHF. In DNA form, the CDR3 reads TGCGCCAGCAGTGACAGGCTACTCAATCAGCCCCACCATTTT.

There are a few counts of this clonotype. J is TRBJ2-5 and V is TRBV7-8; TRBD1 matches 8 bases. The germline CDR1 and CDR2 sequences are SGHVS and FQNEAQ. The CDR3 is made up of 14 amino acids. Trimming removed 0 bases from V and 3 bases from J; junction bases left unmatched: 0. In DNA, the CDR3 is TGTGCCAGCAGCTTAGCGGACAGGGAAGAGACCCAGTACTTC. Amino acid sequence: CASSLADREETQYF.

The J gene is TRBJ1-1, the V gene TRBV6-1; a weak D match, TRBD1 (5 bases). CDR3 length equals 13 residues. Trimming left V 8 bases short and J 4 bases short, with 14 bases between. Germline CDR1 reads MNHNS; CDR2 reads SASEGT. In DNA form, the CDR3 reads TGTGCCAGCTCAAGGGACTGGTCCACTGAAGCTTTCTTT. This gives the protein CASSRDWSTEAFF.

The J gene is TRBJ2-5, the V gene TRBV10-2; possibly TRBD1 for D (6 bases). This CDR3 contains 14 residues. The V gene's germline CDR1 is WSHSY and CDR2 SAAADI. Trimming took off 6 bases at V and 4 bases at J, with 15 bases between the two ends. CDR3 DNA sequence: TGCGCCAGCAGCGCAGGGGAACAGAGAGAGACCCAGTACTTC. Protein product: CASSAGEQRETQYF.

This rearrangement joins TRBV6-1 to TRBJ2-1, with D perhaps matching TRBD1 or TRBD2 (5 bases each). Trimming removed 4 bases at V and 10 bases at J, with 17 bases between. The CDR3 runs to 14 residues. Germline lookup yields CDR1 MNHNS and CDR2 SASEGT. The CDR3 DNA reads as TGTGCCAGCAGTGTAGGGGAGTTCTCCTACGAGCAGTTCTTC. Its translation is CASSVGEFSYEQFF.

J is TRBJ1-6 and V is TRBV5-3; 9 nucleotides match TRBD1. TRBV5-3 carries the ORF label, with uncertain function. This CDR3 is built from 16 residues. The V and J ends lost 5 bases and 7 bases, in that order; junction bases with no gene match: 10. CDR3 sequence (DNA): TGTGCCAGAAGGGTGGACAGGGGCGATACCAATTCACCCCTCCACTTT. Translating it yields CARRVDRGDTNSPLHF.